Below, 12 T cell receptor beta chains from the same sample are listed, as sequenced in a study of T cells in Graves' hyperthyroidism and ophthalmopathy. The investigators amplified TCR beta CDR3 regions from RNA transcripts. RT-PCR in the first round (using the HTBI primer set) targeted the TCR CDR3. TCRdb re-called the multiplex PCR reads with MiXCR, one entry per CDR3 protein. The sample has over 700,000 distinct CDR3 sequences, approximately 40% seen once. The sequenced sample consisted of blood. These receptors came from a man between 18 and 29 years old with Graves' hyperthyroidism.

This clonotype was detected once. A much larger clone is a single base away; this may be a read error. No conserved phenylalanine or tryptophan ends this CDR3, so it is likely a read error. This sequence joins TRBV19 and TRBJ1-1, with unresolved D. This CDR3 region has 11 residues. CDR1 and CDR2 (germline): LNHDA, SQIVND (reference sequence). The V gene lost 11 bases and the J gene lost 0 bases, with 7 bases spanning the gap. In nucleotides, the CDR3 is TGTGCCCCTAGCGTGAACACTGAAGCTTTCTCT. As protein: CAPSVNTEAFS.

There are many counts of this clonotype. This chain links TRBV10-1 with TRBJ1-1; TRBD1 matches at 9 bases. Germline V CDR1 and CDR2: WNHNN, SYGVQD (reference sequence). Unmatched junction bases numbered 6, after V lost 0 bases and J lost 4 bases. The CDR3 covers 16 residues. CDR3 sequence (DNA): TGCGCCAGCAGTGAGTCGCCGGACAGGGGCGGCACTGAAGCTTTCTTT. Translated: CASSESPDRGGTEAFF.

In this sample, this clonotype turned up many times. The chain is built from TRBV24-1 and TRBJ2-7, with 8 bases matching TRBD1. Germline V gives CDR1 KGHDR, CDR2 SFDVKD. With 12 bases clipped from V and 5 bases from J, the junction kept 11 bases outside the gene matches. The CDR3 loop spans 13 amino acids. CDR3 sequence: CAVKDRVPHEQYF. The CDR3 nucleotides are TGTGCCGTGAAGGACAGGGTCCCTCACGAGCAGTACTTC.

The rearrangement links TRBV5-4 to TRBJ2-5, with D possibly TRBD1 on 6 matching bases. Trimming removed 4 bases at V and 4 bases at J, with 14 bases between. The germline V gene encodes CDR1 SGHNT and CDR2 YYREEE (reference sequence). This CDR3 spans 14 amino acids. The CDR3 spells CASSRQVEGETQYF. DNA for the CDR3: TGTGCCAGCAGCCGACAGGTAGAGGGAGAGACCCAGTACTTC.

The chain couples TRBV29-1 to TRBJ2-3; 8 positions agree with TRBD2. This CDR3 is 13 amino acids long. With 8 bases clipped from V and 2 bases from J, the junction kept 6 bases outside the gene matches. CDR1 is SQVTM, CDR2 ANQGSEA, per germline. CDR3 sequence (DNA): TGCAGCATAAATAGCGGGGTCACAGATACGCAGTATTTT. It yields the protein CSINSGVTDTQYF.

The chain uses TRBV4-1 and TRBJ1-2; the D is unclear. The V end was cut by 0 bases, the J end by 8 bases, with 13 bases between. Germline loops: CDR1 MGHRA, CDR2 YSYEKL. The CDR3 spans 14 residues. This chain's CDR3 is CASSQDQVGGGYTF. CDR3 nucleotides: TGCGCCAGCAGCCAAGATCAGGTTGGCGGGGGCTACACCTTC.

This clonotype was recorded many times. Its ends do not fully match the called genes, so a read error is possible. This chain joins TRBV10-3 and TRBJ1-1; D remains unclear. The CDR3 totals 13 residues. From germline, CDR1 is ENHRY and CDR2 SYGVKD. As DNA, the CDR3 is TGTGCCAGCAGTTACCTGGGGAACACTGAAGCTTTCTTT. Its translation is CASSYLGNTEAFF.

This chain links TRBV5-5 with TRBJ1-1, with D unresolved. Trimming took off 7 bases at V and 1 base at J, with 17 bases between the two ends. The CDR3 loop spans 15 amino acids. Germline CDR1 reads SGHKS; CDR2 reads YYEKEE (reference sequence). In DNA form, the CDR3 reads TGTGCCAGCGGGTTATCGTACAGACCGAACACTGAAGCTTTCTTT. Translated: CASGLSYRPNTEAFF.

This rearrangement joins TRBV7-9 to TRBJ1-5; weak D call: TRBD1 (5 bases). The ends were cut back, 1 base at V and 3 bases at J, with 16 bases in the middle. This CDR3 is built from 17 residues. Germline-derived CDR1 and CDR2 are SEHNR and FQNEAQ (reference sequence). The CDR3 coding sequence is TGTGCCAGCAGCTTAGGGGGCAGTGGGGTTTACAATCAGCCCCAGCATTTT. It codes for CASSLGGSGVYNQPQHF.

This clonotype was seen once. This could be a read error, since a much larger clone is one nucleotide away. This is likely a read error, given that the CDR3 carries no conserved phenylalanine or tryptophan at its end. The V call is TRBV9, the J call TRBJ2-5; possibly TRBD1 for D (6 bases). This CDR3 spans 14 amino acids. The V and J ends lost 2 bases and 5 bases respectively, with 13 bases between them. Germline lookup yields CDR1 SGDLS and CDR2 YYNGEE. The CDR3 DNA sequence: TGTGCCAGCAGCGTTGATGGGGGCATGGAGACCCAGTACTAC. It translates to CASSVDGGMETQYY.

This chain connects TRBV11-1 to TRBJ1-1, with D perhaps matching TRBD1 (5 bases). Trimming pared 5 bases from V and 11 bases from J, leaving 18 bases between. This CDR3 has 13 residues. Germline-derived CDR1 and CDR2 are SGHAT and FQDESV (reference sequence). The CDR3 bases are TGTGCCAGCAGCAACTTCAGGGCGGGGGACGCTTTCTTT. Amino acid sequence: CASSNFRAGDAFF. The variable domain in full, completed from reference TRBV11-1 and TRBJ1-1, reads EAEVAQSPRYKITEKSQAVAFWCDPISGHATLYWYRQILGQGPELLVQFQDESVVDDSQLPKDRFSAERLKGVDSTLKIQPAELGDSAMYLCASSNFRAGDAFFGQGTRLTVV.

This clonotype was observed a few times. The CDR3 reads CASSTTGGLNTEAFF. The CDR3 DNA reads as TGTGCCAGCAGCACCACAGGGGGCTTGAACACTGAAGCTTTCTTT. The chain uses TRBV5-4 and TRBJ1-1, with TRBD1 matching over 9 bases. Germline trimming cut 4 bases from V and 0 bases from J; bases unmatched to any gene: 4. The CDR3 has 15 amino acids. CDR1 SGHNT and CDR2 YYREEE come from the germline V gene (reference sequence). Complete variable domain (other parts from reference TRBV5-4 and TRBJ1-1): ETGVTQSPTHLIKTRGQQVTLRCSSQSGHNTVSWYQQALGQGPQFIFQYYREEENGRGNFPPRFSGLQFPNYSSELNVNALELDDSALYLCASSTTGGLNTEAFFGQGTRLTVV.